This T cell receptor beta chain was documented in a study of molecular identifiers for immune sequencing clone quantification. The CDR3 runs to 16 residues. Germline CDR1 and CDR2: SGHRS and YFSETQ. Trimming pared 4 bases from V and 3 bases from J, leaving 19 bases between. In TCRdb, the PCR reads were re-called with MiXCR into one record per CDR3 protein. The profile shows more than 85,000 distinct CDR3 sequences, less than 35% of them singletons. The naive CD8 libraries originated from between 20,000 and 1,000,000 sorted cells and drew on 10%, 30% or 50% RNA. The sorting of naive CD8 T cells used the CD8+CD4-CCR7+CD45RA+ phenotype.

Sequences were obtained from naive CD8+ T cells from blood, with Jurkat cell RNA spiked in. The subset here: FACS-sorted CD8+CD4-CCR7+CD45RA+ naive T cells. The TCR was taken from a human donor in good health. Some libraries in this study had Jurkat cell RNA spiked in. The chain employs TRBV5-1 and TRBJ1-1; D is perhaps TRBD1 (6 bases). The CDR3 spells CASSLKWGQVYTEAFF. CDR3 sequence (DNA): TGCGCCAGCAGCCTTAAGTGGGGGCAGGTGTACACTGAAGCTTTCTTT.